These 7 T cell receptor beta chains came from one sample sequenced in a study of blood T cell repertoires in COVID-19. Generated by immunoSEQ multiplex PCR, the TCRdb table keeps only in-frame clones and is missing some. The table has 200,000 to 250,000 clones, around 87% seen once. Sequencing was performed on PBMCs or T cells enriched from blood (not recorded which). The source of these receptors is a young woman with acute COVID-19.

The count of this clone is one. This chain joins TRBV12-3 or TRBV12-4 and TRBJ2-2, with D possibly TRBD1 on 6 matching bases. Trimming removed 7 bases from V and 5 bases from J, with 8 bases in between. The CDR3 covers 12 residues. In DNA form, the CDR3 reads TGTGCCAGCAATCAGGGGACCGGGGAGCTGTTTTTT. Its protein product is CASNQGTGELFF.

V and J are TRBV27 and TRBJ2-7; TRBD2 matches 11 bases. The germline gives CDR1 MNHEY, CDR2 SMNVEV (reference sequence). The CDR3 has 14 residues. Losses at the gene ends were 5 bases for V and 4 bases for J; bases not matched to a gene: 4. This chain's CDR3 is CASSRLAGRYEQYF. The CDR3 DNA is TGTGCCAGCAGTAGACTAGCGGGAAGGTACGAGCAGTACTTC.

The rearrangement links TRBV3-1 (or the pseudogene TRBV3-2) to TRBJ2-7; 7 positions match TRBD1. The germline V gene has CDR1 LGHDT and CDR2 YNNKEL (reference sequence). V dropped 4 bases and J dropped 4; count of bases not matched to a gene: 4. The CDR3 covers 13 residues. Here the CDR3 DNA reads TGTGCCAGCAGCCCCCCAGGGGGATACGAGCAGTACTTC. The encoded protein is CASSPPGGYEQYF.

The chain employs TRBV28 and TRBJ1-1; 7 nucleotides line up with TRBD1. The CDR3 contains 15 residues. Losses at the gene ends were 5 bases for V and 1 base for J; bases not matched to a gene: 7. Germline V gene lookup returns CDR1 MDHEN and CDR2 SYDVKM. CDR3 DNA: TGTGCCAGCAGTCTTAACAGGGGAAGGAACACTGAAGCTTTCTTT. This translates into CASSLNRGRNTEAFF.

The chain links TRBV5-1 to TRBJ2-3; the match to TRBD2 covers 9 bases. The trim removed 4 bases at V and 4 bases at J, leaving 10 bases unmatched. The CDR3 extends over 16 amino acids. Looked up from germline, CDR1 is SGHRS and CDR2 is YFSETQ. As DNA, the CDR3 is TGCGCCAGCAGCCCCCTCGAGGCGGGAGGGGCAGATACGCAGTATTTT. Translation: CASSPLEAGGADTQYF. The full variable domain, with the rest looked up from reference TRBV5-1 and TRBJ2-3, is KAGVTQTPRYLIKTRGQQVTLSCSPISGHRSVSWYQQTPGQGLQFLFEYFSETQRNKGNFPGRFSGRQFSNSRSEMNVSTLELGDSALYLCASSPLEAGGADTQYFGPGTRLTVL.

The J gene is TRBJ2-7, the V gene TRBV7-2; 11 positions match TRBD2. The germline gives CDR1 SGHTA, CDR2 FQGNSA. The length of the CDR3 is 14 residues. Trimming at V came to 6 bases and at J to 2 bases, leaving 3 bases not matched to a gene. Here the CDR3 reads CASSASGGTYEQYF. In nucleotides, the CDR3 is TGTGCCAGCAGTGCTAGCGGGGGGACCTACGAGCAGTACTTC.

The chain couples TRBV12-5 to TRBJ2-7, with D uncertain. Trimming removed 6 bases at V and 2 bases at J, with 11 bases between. CDR1 is LGHNT, CDR2 FRNRAP, per germline. The CDR3 has 13 amino acids. This CDR3 is CASGSIAAYEQYF. CDR3 sequence (DNA): TGTGCTAGTGGATCCATCGCGGCCTACGAGCAGTACTTC. Supplemented by reference TRBV12-5 and TRBJ2-7, the full variable domain reads DARVTQTPRHKVTEMGQEVTMRCQPILGHNTVFWYRQTMMQGLELLAYFRNRAPLDDSGMPKDRFSAEMPDATLATLKIQPSEPRDSAVYFCASGSIAAYEQYFGPGTRLTVT.